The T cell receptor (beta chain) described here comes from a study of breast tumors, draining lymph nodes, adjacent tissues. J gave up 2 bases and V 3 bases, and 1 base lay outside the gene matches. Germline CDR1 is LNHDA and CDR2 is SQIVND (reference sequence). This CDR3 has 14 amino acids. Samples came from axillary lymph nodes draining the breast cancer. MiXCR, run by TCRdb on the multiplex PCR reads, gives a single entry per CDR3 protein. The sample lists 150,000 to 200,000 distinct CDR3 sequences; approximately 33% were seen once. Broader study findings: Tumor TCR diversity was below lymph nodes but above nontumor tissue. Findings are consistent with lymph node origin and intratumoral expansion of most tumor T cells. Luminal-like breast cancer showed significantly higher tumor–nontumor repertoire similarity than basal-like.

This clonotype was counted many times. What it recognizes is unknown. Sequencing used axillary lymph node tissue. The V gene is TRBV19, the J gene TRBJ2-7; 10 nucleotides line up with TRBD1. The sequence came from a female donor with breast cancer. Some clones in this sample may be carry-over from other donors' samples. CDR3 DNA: TGTGCCAGTAGTATCGGGACAGGGGCCTACGAGCAGTACTTC. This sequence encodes CASSIGTGAYEQYF.